This TCR beta chain appears in the sequencing data of a study of cytomegalovirus exposure and HLA in healthy donors. Overall study results and limits: TCR beta V- and J-gene trimming was later associated with a missense DCLRE1C variant. Near-uniform donor sequencing depth was presumed by presence/absence analyses. Generally TCR sequences proved uncommon, though certain public TCRs appeared in numerous donors. A few CMV-associated chains were confirmed in vitro to be specific for CMV antigens.

PCR was performed using 60 Vbeta and 13 Jbeta primers. This table comes from immunoSEQ multiplex PCR, and its TCRdb copy is limited to in-frame clones, with some not included. This table holds about 110,000 clones, roughly 68% found once. This clone was seen just once. Its antigen is still unknown. The V gene's germline CDR1 is SGHAT and CDR2 FQDESV (reference sequence). The CDR3 sequence is 14 residues long. V was pared by 0 bases and J by 5 bases, with 11 bases between. The source is a woman aged 25 to 39 in good health and CMV-seronegative. Sequencing was carried out using PBMCs. This chain uses TRBV11-1 with TRBJ2-7, with D possibly matching TRBD1 (5 bases). The CDR3 bases are TGTGCCAGCAGCTTAGCGGTGGGGCAGGACGAGCAGTACTTC. Its translation: CASSLAVGQDEQYF.